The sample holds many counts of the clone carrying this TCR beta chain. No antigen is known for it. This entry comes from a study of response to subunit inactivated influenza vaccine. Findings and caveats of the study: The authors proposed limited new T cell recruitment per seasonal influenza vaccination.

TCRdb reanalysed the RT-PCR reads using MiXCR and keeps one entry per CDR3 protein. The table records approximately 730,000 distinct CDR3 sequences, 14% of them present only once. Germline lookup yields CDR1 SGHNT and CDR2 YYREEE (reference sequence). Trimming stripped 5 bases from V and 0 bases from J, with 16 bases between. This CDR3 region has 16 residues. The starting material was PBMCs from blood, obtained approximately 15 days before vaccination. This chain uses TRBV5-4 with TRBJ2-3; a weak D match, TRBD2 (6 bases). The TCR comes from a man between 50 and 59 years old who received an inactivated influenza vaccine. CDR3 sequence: CASSNEGTSSTDTQYF. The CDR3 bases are TGTGCCAGCAGTAACGAAGGGACTTCTAGCACAGATACGCAGTATTTT.